Below, one TCR beta chain is given with its context. Its antigen target is currently unknown. Qualities for individual bases were not recorded, and no much larger clone is one base off. Reading from cysteine to phenylalanine, the CDR3 counts 13 amino acids. The retained sequence is limited to the CDR3, 39 bases, with the frame set at the first base. CDR1 and CDR2 (LGHNA, YSLEER) derive from the germline V gene. V is shortened by 4 bases, J by 4 bases, and the region joining them spans 10 bases. These data are taken from a study of Ad26.COV2.S vaccination and SARS-CoV-2 variants (dated by TCRdb to the early 2020s). Regarding the study in general: Donors in the vaccine arm were drawn from COV1001, a multicentre, randomized, double-blind, placebo-controlled phase I-IIa trial testing Ad26.COV2.S in healthy adults. Ad26.COV2.S was given intramuscularly at 5x10^10 or 1x10^11 viral particles, as a single shot or as two shots 56 days apart. TCRbeta repertoire sequencing was used to assess the specificity and breadth of SARS-CoV-2-reactive T cell receptors after Ad26.COV2.S vaccination. The TCR-sequenced set comprised around 30 samples: some 20 Ad26.COV2.S vaccine recipients, 5 placebo recipients and 8 SARS-CoV-2 convalescent individuals. Participants in the trial were split at random into five groups of five each, receiving low-dose or high-dose Ad26.COV2.S once or twice, or else placebo on both occasions. Investigators did not know the trial group allocation while performing experiments and assessing outcomes. The paper's findings and limits, for the study overall: It was noted by the authors that total T cell responses may have been underestimated by the TCR breadth and depth analyses. Ad26.COV2.S recipients had higher spike-specific TCR breadth than placebo recipients (P = 0.0014). Comparing responses between vaccine doses or regimens was not something the study was powered to do. Comparable non-spike TCR breadth was observed between vaccine and placebo recipients, consistent with only spike being contained in the vaccine. After vaccination, spike-specific CD8+ and CD4+ T cell responses were reported to show substantial breadth.

The treatment or condition tag for this specimen amounts to: around 19 received Ad26.COV2.S at low or high dose, single or two shots; several received placebo; per-sample allocation not given. Repertoires of vaccine and placebo recipients were sequenced from samples collected on day 63 after the first injection. In Cohort 1b, roughly 26 adults aged 18-55 years were enrolled at a single site in Boston, USA, between 29 July and 7 August 2020. As a vaccine, Ad26.COV2.S was a replication-incompetent adenovirus type 26 vector that expressed a prefusion-stabilized SARS-CoV-2 spike protein derived from the original Wuhan strain. TCRbeta CDR3 regions were sequenced with the immunoSEQ Assay. After extraction, genomic DNA underwent amplification by bias-controlled multiplex PCR, followed by high-throughput sequencing. The study's processing was this. To quantify the absolute abundance of each unique TCRbeta CDR3 region, sequences were collapsed and filtered. Usable DNA was measured by amplifying reference genes present in all nucleated cells, and TCRbeta template counts were normalized to that usable DNA to estimate T cell fraction. Repertoire TCRs were annotated as SARS-CoV-2-specific by exact matching of V gene, CDR3 amino acid sequence and J gene to a known reactive TCR set. The reference SARS-CoV-2 TCR set was derived from MIRA and filtered for enrichment in COVID-19-positive ImmuneCODE repertoires, a step that removed public or cross-reactive TCRs. Drawing on the MIRA antigens, annotated TCRs were analysed further at the level of specific ORF or position within ORF. Breadth was defined as annotated unique rearrangements over total unique productive rearrangements; depth was the summed frequency of those rearrangements. Group comparisons of TCR breadth used two-sided Wilcoxon rank-sum tests. What TCRdb holds here is the immuneACCESS table cut down to in-frame rearrangements. Part of the clones is not present; checked against another copy, under half of the missing clones reflect an unresolved V gene, and the others are unexplained. The V and J calls and clone size come from that table; D and trimming were worked out from the DNA. Recorded for this sample are roughly 420,000 clones; roughly nine tenths of them occurred a single time. Of the sample, approximately 2.5% falls within the top ten clones.

Sequencing used peripheral blood, obtained in a trial of Ad26.COV2.S vaccine versus placebo. This sequence was found in a person between 18 and 59 years old who received the Ad26.COV2.S COVID-19 vaccine or a placebo. The rearrangement combines TRBV4-3 with TRBJ1-1; the D gene is not confidently resolved. Read as DNA, the sequence is TGCGCCAGCAGCCCTGTGGCGTTCACTGAAGCTTTCTTT. Its protein reads: CASSPVAFTEAFF.